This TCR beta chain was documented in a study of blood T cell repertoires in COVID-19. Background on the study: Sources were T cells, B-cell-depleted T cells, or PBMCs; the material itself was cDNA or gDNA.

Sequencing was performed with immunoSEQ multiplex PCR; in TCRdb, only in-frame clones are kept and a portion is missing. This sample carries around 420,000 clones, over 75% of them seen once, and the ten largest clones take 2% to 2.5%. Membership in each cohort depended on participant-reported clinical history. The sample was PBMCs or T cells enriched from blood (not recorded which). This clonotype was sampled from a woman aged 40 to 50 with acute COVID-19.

The CDR3 DNA sequence: TGTGCCAGCAGCTTAGGACTAGCGGGAGCAGTCGCCGGGGAGCTGTTTTTT. It is translated as CASSLGLAGAVAGELFF. V usage is TRBV7-8 and J usage is TRBJ2-2, with 12 bases lining up with TRBD2. The V segment lost 1 base and the J segment 6 bases; nucleotides outside the gene matches: 6. Germline V gene sequence: CDR1 SGHVS, CDR2 FQNEAQ. This CDR3 comprises 17 residues.